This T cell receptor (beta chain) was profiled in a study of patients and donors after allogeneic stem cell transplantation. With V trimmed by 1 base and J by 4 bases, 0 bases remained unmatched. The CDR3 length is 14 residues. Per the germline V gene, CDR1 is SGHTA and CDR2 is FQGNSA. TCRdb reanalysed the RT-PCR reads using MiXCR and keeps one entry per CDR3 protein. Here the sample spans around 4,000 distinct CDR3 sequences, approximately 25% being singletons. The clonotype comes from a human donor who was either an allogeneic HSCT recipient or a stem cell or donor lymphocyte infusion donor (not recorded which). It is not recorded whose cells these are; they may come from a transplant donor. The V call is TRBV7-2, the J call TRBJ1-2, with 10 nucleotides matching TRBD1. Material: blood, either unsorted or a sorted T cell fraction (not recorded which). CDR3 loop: CASSLGQGAYGYTF. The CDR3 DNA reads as TGTGCCAGCAGCTTAGGACAGGGGGCCTATGGCTACACCTTC.